The rows below give T cell receptor beta chains drawn from one sample of a study of blood T cell repertoires in COVID-19. Sequencing used immunoSEQ multiplex PCR; TCRdb keeps in-frame clones, though not all of them. The data hold roughly 180,000 clones, with 75% to 80% observed a single time. The sequencing input was peripheral blood. Every receptor here comes from a woman aged 45-65 years with active or convalescent COVID-19. CDR3s include the opening cysteine and the closing phenylalanine or tryptophan. A D gene is named only where the DNA matches it firmly. A row's size may be missing; if present it is once, few, many or a size class.

>NA|TRBD1|TRBV19|TRBJ2-7
TGTGCCAGTAGTCCTAGCCGGACAGGGGGTTCCTACGAGCAGTACTTC
CASSPSRTGGSYEQYF
>NA|TRBD2|TRBV19|TRBJ2-5
TGTGCCACCTCGGGATATAGCGGGGGGGGAGAGACCCAGTACTTC
CATSGYSGGGETQYF
>NA|NA|TRBV12-3/TRBV12-4|TRBJ1-2
TGTGCCAGCAGTTTTGGGGGGTTGGGCTACACCTTC
CASSFGGLGYTF
>NA|TRBD1|TRBV5-8|TRBJ1-4
TGTGCCAGCAGCCAGCCAGGGGGTGGGCATGAAAAACTGTTTTTT
CASSQPGGGHEKLFF
>NA|TRBD2|TRBV6-6|TRBJ2-1
TGTGCCAGCAGGGATGGCGGGAGAGTACACAATGAGCAGTTCTTC
CASRDGGRVHNEQFF
>NA|NA|TRBV28|TRBJ2-3
TGTGCCAGCAGCAGGACTGGCACCTCAGATACGCAGTATTTT
CASSRTGTSDTQYF
>NA|TRBD1|TRBV11-2|TRBJ1-2
TGTGCCAGCAGCTTAGGGGGACAGGGACTAGATGGCTACACCTTC
CASSLGGQGLDGYTF
>once|NA|TRBV7-3|TRBJ2-3
TGTGCCAGCAGCTTACGTGGGGGCCGCACCACAGATACGCAGTATTTT
CASSLRGGRTTDTQYF
>NA|NA|TRBV15|TRBJ1-5
TGTGCCACCAGCAGAGATGGGAGAAGCAATCAGCCCCAGCATTTT
CATSRDGRSNQPQHF
>NA|NA|TRBV5-1|TRBJ2-1
TGCGCCAGCAGCTCGCGACTAGGGAACAATGAGCAGTTCTTC
CASSSRLGNNEQFF
>NA|NA|TRBV7-2|TRBJ1-5
TGTGCCAGCAGCTCGGACAGCGCTTACAATCAGCCCCAGCATTTT
CASSSDSAYNQPQHF
>few|NA|TRBV7-2|TRBJ1-1
TGTGCCAGCAGGAAGGGGTGGAACACTGAAGCTTTCTTT
CASRKGWNTEAFF
>few|TRBD1|TRBV6-6|TRBJ1-3
TGTGCCAGCAGTTACGGGACAGGCTACTCTGGAAACACCATATATTTT
CASSYGTGYSGNTIYF
>NA|NA|TRBV19|TRBJ1-2
TGTGCCAGTAGTATAGGTGAGGGATACGGCTACACCTTC
CASSIGEGYGYTF
>NA|NA|TRBV7-8|TRBJ1-5
TGTGCCAGCAGCTTAGCGCAGGGCGATCAGCCCCAGCATTTT
CASSLAQGDQPQHF
>few|TRBD1|TRBV7-2|TRBJ2-2
TGTGCCAGCAGCTTGGACAGGGGTCCCGGGGAGCTGTTTTTT
CASSLDRGPGELFF